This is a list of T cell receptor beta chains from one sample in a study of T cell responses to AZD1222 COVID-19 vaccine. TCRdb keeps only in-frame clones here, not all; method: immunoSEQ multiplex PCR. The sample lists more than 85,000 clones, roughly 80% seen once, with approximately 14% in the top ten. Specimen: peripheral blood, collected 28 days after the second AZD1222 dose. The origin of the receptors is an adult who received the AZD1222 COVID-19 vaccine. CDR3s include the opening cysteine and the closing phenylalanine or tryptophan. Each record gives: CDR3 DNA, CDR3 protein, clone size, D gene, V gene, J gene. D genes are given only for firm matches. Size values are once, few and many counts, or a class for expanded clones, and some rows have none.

CDR3 DNA: TGCGCCAGCAGCTCATCCGTCGTTACAGATACGCAGTATTTT; CDR3 protein: CASSSSVVTDTQYF; clone size: .; D gene: .; V gene: TRBV5-1; J gene: TRBJ2-3
CDR3 DNA: TGCGCCAGCAGCGTCTCGGGACTAGCGGGGGATCGCACAGATACGCAGTATTTT; CDR3 protein: CASSVSGLAGDRTDTQYF; clone size: .; D gene: TRBD2; V gene: TRBV5-1; J gene: TRBJ2-3
CDR3 DNA: TGTGCCAGCAGTTTCCCGGGATCTCCATCGTCCTACGAGCAGTACTTC; CDR3 protein: CASSFPGSPSSYEQYF; clone size: .; D gene: .; V gene: TRBV27; J gene: TRBJ2-7
CDR3 DNA: TGTGCCAGCAGTTTACAGGGCGGGACTGAAGCTTTCTTT; CDR3 protein: CASSLQGGTEAFF; clone size: .; D gene: .; V gene: TRBV12-3/TRBV12-4; J gene: TRBJ1-1
CDR3 DNA: TGTGCCAGCAATAGTCCGGGACAGGGCTTCTATGGCTACACCTTC; CDR3 protein: CASNSPGQGFYGYTF; clone size: .; D gene: TRBD1; V gene: TRBV2; J gene: TRBJ1-2
CDR3 DNA: TGTGCCAGCAGTGAAGCCGGGTACGAGCAGTACTTC; CDR3 protein: CASSEAGYEQYF; clone size: .; D gene: .; V gene: TRBV6-1; J gene: TRBJ2-7
CDR3 DNA: TGTGCCAGCAGCTCGACCGGACAGGGCGGCGATGAGCAGTTCTTC; CDR3 protein: CASSSTGQGGDEQFF; clone size: .; D gene: TRBD1; V gene: TRBV7-3; J gene: TRBJ2-1
CDR3 DNA: TGTGCCAGCGCCAGGAGGGGGCGCACCACAGATACGCAGTATTTT; CDR3 protein: CASARRGRTTDTQYF; clone size: .; D gene: .; V gene: TRBV6-5; J gene: TRBJ2-3
CDR3 DNA: TGTGCCAGCAGTGGGGCGGGAGGGAGTGGTGAGCAGTTCTTC; CDR3 protein: CASSGAGGSGEQFF; clone size: .; D gene: TRBD2; V gene: TRBV2; J gene: TRBJ2-1
CDR3 DNA: TGTGCCAGCTGGGGGGGAATGAACACTGAAGCTTTCTTT; CDR3 protein: CASWGGMNTEAFF; clone size: .; D gene: .; V gene: TRBV19; J gene: TRBJ1-1
CDR3 DNA: TGTGCCAGCAGCCTAATGGGACTAGCGGGAGTGAACACCGGGGAGCTGTTTTTT; CDR3 protein: CASSLMGLAGVNTGELFF; clone size: .; D gene: TRBD2; V gene: TRBV7-8; J gene: TRBJ2-2
CDR3 DNA: TGTGCCAGCAGTGGACTACTAGCGGGGAACACCGGGGAGCTGTTTTTT; CDR3 protein: CASSGLLAGNTGELFF; clone size: .; D gene: TRBD2; V gene: TRBV2; J gene: TRBJ2-2
CDR3 DNA: TGTGCCAGCAGCTTGGATCCCGGATGGCCGGGGGGCGCGGATGGCTACACCTTC; CDR3 protein: CASSLDPGWPGGADGYTF; clone size: .; D gene: .; V gene: TRBV5-4; J gene: TRBJ1-2
CDR3 DNA: TGTGCCAGCAGTTTGGGAAGGGAGCTGTTTTTT; CDR3 protein: CASSLGRELFF; clone size: .; D gene: .; V gene: TRBV6-5; J gene: TRBJ2-2
CDR3 DNA: TGTGCCAGCAGCTTATTGGGCGGGAGTGTGGGTGAGCAGTACTTC; CDR3 protein: CASSLLGGSVGEQYF; clone size: few; D gene: TRBD2; V gene: TRBV7-2; J gene: TRBJ2-7
CDR3 DNA: TGTGCCACCAGTGACCGACAGGGTTATGGCTACACCTTC; CDR3 protein: CATSDRQGYGYTF; clone size: .; D gene: TRBD1; V gene: TRBV24-1; J gene: TRBJ1-2
CDR3 DNA: TGTGCCAGTAGTATCAGGACAGTAACGACAGATACGCAGTATTTT; CDR3 protein: CASSIRTVTTDTQYF; clone size: .; D gene: .; V gene: TRBV19; J gene: TRBJ2-3
CDR3 DNA: TGTGCCACCAGCAGAGATTTGGGACAGGGGTCCGATGAGCAGTTCTTC; CDR3 protein: CATSRDLGQGSDEQFF; clone size: .; D gene: TRBD1; V gene: TRBV15; J gene: TRBJ2-1
CDR3 DNA: TGCGCCAGCAGCTGGATTGGACAGCTGAACACTGAAGCTTTCTTT; CDR3 protein: CASSWIGQLNTEAFF; clone size: few; D gene: .; V gene: TRBV5-1; J gene: TRBJ1-1
CDR3 DNA: TGTGCCAGCAGCCCCGAGGTTCTAGCGGGGGGGAAGCAGTACTTC; CDR3 protein: CASSPEVLAGGKQYF; clone size: .; D gene: TRBD2; V gene: TRBV9; J gene: TRBJ2-7
CDR3 DNA: TGTGCCAGCAGCAACCCGGGACTAGCGATCAGCACAGATACGCAGTATTTT; CDR3 protein: CASSNPGLAISTDTQYF; clone size: .; D gene: TRBD2; V gene: TRBV7-3; J gene: TRBJ2-3
CDR3 DNA: TGCGCCAGCAGCCTCACCCGTCGGGGTGGTTACAATGAGCAGTTCTTC; CDR3 protein: CASSLTRRGGYNEQFF; clone size: .; D gene: .; V gene: TRBV4-3; J gene: TRBJ2-1
CDR3 DNA: TGTGCCAGCAGCCTACTCAATGAGCAGTTCTTC; CDR3 protein: CASSLLNEQFF; clone size: .; D gene: .; V gene: TRBV2; J gene: TRBJ2-1
CDR3 DNA: TGTGCCAGCAGCTGGGGGACAGGTAACTACGAGCAGTACTTC; CDR3 protein: CASSWGTGNYEQYF; clone size: .; D gene: TRBD1; V gene: TRBV7-8; J gene: TRBJ2-7
CDR3 DNA: TGTGCCAGCAGCCAAGACGACCTAGCGGGGGTCAATGAGCAGTTCTTC; CDR3 protein: CASSQDDLAGVNEQFF; clone size: .; D gene: TRBD2; V gene: TRBV14; J gene: TRBJ2-1
CDR3 DNA: TGTGCCAGTAGTATCGGTGGTGGGCAGCTCCTATATGGCTACACCTTC; CDR3 protein: CASSIGGGQLLYGYTF; clone size: .; D gene: .; V gene: TRBV19; J gene: TRBJ1-2
CDR3 DNA: TGTGCCAGCAGTGACTCGGCGGGAGGGAACACAGATACGCAGTATTTT; CDR3 protein: CASSDSAGGNTDTQYF; clone size: few; D gene: TRBD2; V gene: TRBV6-4; J gene: TRBJ2-3
CDR3 DNA: TGTGCCAGCAGCTCCCACATGAACACTGAAGCTTTCTTT; CDR3 protein: CASSSHMNTEAFF; clone size: .; D gene: .; V gene: TRBV7-2; J gene: TRBJ1-1
CDR3 DNA: TGTGCCAGCAGTTTAACCCAGGGGGCTCGGGGCTACACCTTC; CDR3 protein: CASSLTQGARGYTF; clone size: few; D gene: TRBD1; V gene: TRBV27; J gene: TRBJ1-2
CDR3 DNA: TGTGCCAGCAGTTTATCGGGTTCAGCCTGGACCTTC; CDR3 protein: CASSLSGSAWTF; clone size: .; D gene: .; V gene: TRBV27; J gene: TRBJ1-2
CDR3 DNA: TGCAGTGCTAGTGTTAAGCGCCGCGCTGAAGCTTTCTTT; CDR3 protein: CSASVKRRAEAFF; clone size: .; D gene: .; V gene: TRBV20-1; J gene: TRBJ1-1
CDR3 DNA: TGCGCCAGCAGCGGCATGGGGATTTACAATGAGCAGTTCTTC; CDR3 protein: CASSGMGIYNEQFF; clone size: .; D gene: .; V gene: TRBV5-1; J gene: TRBJ2-1
CDR3 DNA: TGTGCCAGCAGACCCCACCGGGACAGGGGGCAAGACTCACCCCTCCACTTT; CDR3 protein: CASRPHRDRGQDSPLHF; clone size: .; D gene: TRBD1; V gene: TRBV27; J gene: TRBJ1-6
CDR3 DNA: TGTGCCAGCAGCGTAGACGGGAGGGCCCACGAGCAGTACTTC; CDR3 protein: CASSVDGRAHEQYF; clone size: .; D gene: TRBD2; V gene: TRBV9; J gene: TRBJ2-7
CDR3 DNA: TGTGCCAGCAGCCAGCCGGGACAGGATCTTCCCGCAACTAATGAAAAACTGTTTTTT; CDR3 protein: CASSQPGQDLPATNEKLFF; clone size: few; D gene: TRBD1; V gene: TRBV3-1/TRBV3-2; J gene: TRBJ1-4
CDR3 DNA: TGTGCCAGCAGCTTAGGAAGTTGGGCCTACGAGCAGTACTTC; CDR3 protein: CASSLGSWAYEQYF; clone size: .; D gene: .; V gene: TRBV7-2; J gene: TRBJ2-7
CDR3 DNA: TGCAGTGCACAGGGTTACACTGAAGCTTTCTTT; CDR3 protein: CSAQGYTEAFF; clone size: .; D gene: .; V gene: TRBV20-1; J gene: TRBJ1-1
CDR3 DNA: TGTGCCAGCAGCCTGGGCCCCACAGATACGCAGTATTTT; CDR3 protein: CASSLGPTDTQYF; clone size: .; D gene: .; V gene: TRBV7-7; J gene: TRBJ2-3
CDR3 DNA: TGTGCCAGCAGCCAAGATCACGGGGACAGGGGTAATTCACCCCTCCACTTT; CDR3 protein: CASSQDHGDRGNSPLHF; clone size: .; D gene: TRBD1; V gene: TRBV4-2; J gene: TRBJ1-6
CDR3 DNA: TGTGCCAGCAGTTTAAGGGCCGGTGGCACAGATACGCAGTATTTT; CDR3 protein: CASSLRAGGTDTQYF; clone size: medium-sized; D gene: .; V gene: TRBV27; J gene: TRBJ2-3
CDR3 DNA: TGTGCCAGCAGCCGGGACGAAAACACTGAAGCTTTCTTT; CDR3 protein: CASSRDENTEAFF; clone size: .; D gene: .; V gene: TRBV6-4; J gene: TRBJ1-1
CDR3 DNA: TGTGCCATCGGCCTACAGCCCGCGGGCACCGGGGAGCTGTTTTTT; CDR3 protein: CAIGLQPAGTGELFF; clone size: .; D gene: .; V gene: TRBV10-3; J gene: TRBJ2-2
CDR3 DNA: TGCGCCAGCAGCTTCCAAGAAATGGAGGAAAAACTGTTTTTT; CDR3 protein: CASSFQEMEEKLFF; clone size: .; D gene: .; V gene: TRBV5-1; J gene: TRBJ1-4
CDR3 DNA: TGCGCCAGCAGCCTGCGGACTAGAGCTATACACACAGATACGCAGTATTTT; CDR3 protein: CASSLRTRAIHTDTQYF; clone size: .; D gene: TRBD2; V gene: TRBV5-1; J gene: TRBJ2-3
CDR3 DNA: TGTGCCAGCAGTCTCCCGATGTCTCACAGGATCGGAGGAACAGATACGCAGTATTTT; CDR3 protein: CASSLPMSHRIGGTDTQYF; clone size: .; D gene: .; V gene: TRBV6-6; J gene: TRBJ2-3
CDR3 DNA: TGTGCCAGCAGCGTCGAGGGACTGAGCTACGAGCAGTACTTC; CDR3 protein: CASSVEGLSYEQYF; clone size: .; D gene: .; V gene: TRBV9; J gene: TRBJ2-7
CDR3 DNA: TGTGCCAGCAGCGTAGGAGTCAGGCCGAACACTGAAGCTTTCTTT; CDR3 protein: CASSVGVRPNTEAFF; clone size: .; D gene: .; V gene: TRBV9; J gene: TRBJ1-1
CDR3 DNA: TGCGCCAGCAGCTTGGGGGACAGGGGGAACACTGAAGCTTTCTTT; CDR3 protein: CASSLGDRGNTEAFF; clone size: .; D gene: TRBD1; V gene: TRBV5-1; J gene: TRBJ1-1
CDR3 DNA: TGTGCCAGCAGTTTTTCAAATAACTATGGCTACACCTTC; CDR3 protein: CASSFSNNYGYTF; clone size: .; D gene: .; V gene: TRBV12-3/TRBV12-4; J gene: TRBJ1-2
CDR3 DNA: TGCGCCAGCAGCCCTCAGGGCTCTAGCTCCTATAATTCACCCCTCCACTTT; CDR3 protein: CASSPQGSSSYNSPLHF; clone size: .; D gene: .; V gene: TRBV5-1; J gene: TRBJ1-6
CDR3 DNA: TGTGCCAGCAGCTTCGGCCACAGTAACTATGGCTACACCTTC; CDR3 protein: CASSFGHSNYGYTF; clone size: once; D gene: .; V gene: TRBV5-6; J gene: TRBJ1-2
CDR3 DNA: TGTGCCAGCAGCCTCCCGGGCTATGGCTACACCTTC; CDR3 protein: CASSLPGYGYTF; clone size: .; D gene: .; V gene: TRBV3-1/TRBV3-2; J gene: TRBJ1-2
CDR3 DNA: TGCGCCAGCAGCTTGCAAACTAGCGGAAAAGAGACCCAGTACTTC; CDR3 protein: CASSLQTSGKETQYF; clone size: .; D gene: TRBD2; V gene: TRBV5-1; J gene: TRBJ2-5
CDR3 DNA: TGTGCCAGCAGCTTAGATAGCTCCTATAATTCACCCCTCCACTTT; CDR3 protein: CASSLDSSYNSPLHF; clone size: few; D gene: .; V gene: TRBV7-9; J gene: TRBJ1-6
CDR3 DNA: TGTGCCAGCAGTTACGAGGGGGGGACCGGGGAGCTGTTTTTT; CDR3 protein: CASSYEGGTGELFF; clone size: .; D gene: .; V gene: TRBV6-5; J gene: TRBJ2-2
CDR3 DNA: TGTGCCAGCAGCTCCCGGGAGCGGGGAGACAATACGCAGTATTTT; CDR3 protein: CASSSRERGDNTQYF; clone size: .; D gene: TRBD2; V gene: TRBV3-1/TRBV3-2; J gene: TRBJ2-3
CDR3 DNA: TGTGCCAGCAGCTTATGGGGGGACAAAAGGACCCCTAACTATGGCTACACCTTC; CDR3 protein: CASSLWGDKRTPNYGYTF; clone size: .; D gene: .; V gene: TRBV7-9; J gene: TRBJ1-2
CDR3 DNA: TGTGCCAGTAGTGTTGGCGGTGAAAAACTGTTTTTT; CDR3 protein: CASSVGGEKLFF; clone size: .; D gene: .; V gene: TRBV19; J gene: TRBJ1-4
CDR3 DNA: TGTGCCAGCAGCTTTGGACTGGGGTCCTACGAGCAGTACTTC; CDR3 protein: CASSFGLGSYEQYF; clone size: .; D gene: .; V gene: TRBV11-3; J gene: TRBJ2-7